This entry describes one T cell receptor beta chain. This entry is derived from a study of blood T cell repertoires in COVID-19. The germline CDR1 and CDR2 sequences are SGHTA and FQGNSA. V was pared by 5 bases and J by 4 bases, with 8 bases of the junction left unmatched. The CDR3 totals 17 residues. TCRdb keeps only in-frame clones here, not all; method: immunoSEQ multiplex PCR. The sample records about 180,000 clones, about 82% being singletons. The source is a woman aged 30 to 39 who had recovered from COVID-19. The material sequenced was PBMCs or T cells enriched from blood (not recorded which). The chain couples TRBV7-2 to TRBJ1-4; TRBD1 matches at 12 bases. CDR3 nucleotides: TGTGCCAGCAGCCTACCGGGACAGGGGGCCTTTAATGAAAAACTGTTTTTT. It translates to CASSLPGQGAFNEKLFF.